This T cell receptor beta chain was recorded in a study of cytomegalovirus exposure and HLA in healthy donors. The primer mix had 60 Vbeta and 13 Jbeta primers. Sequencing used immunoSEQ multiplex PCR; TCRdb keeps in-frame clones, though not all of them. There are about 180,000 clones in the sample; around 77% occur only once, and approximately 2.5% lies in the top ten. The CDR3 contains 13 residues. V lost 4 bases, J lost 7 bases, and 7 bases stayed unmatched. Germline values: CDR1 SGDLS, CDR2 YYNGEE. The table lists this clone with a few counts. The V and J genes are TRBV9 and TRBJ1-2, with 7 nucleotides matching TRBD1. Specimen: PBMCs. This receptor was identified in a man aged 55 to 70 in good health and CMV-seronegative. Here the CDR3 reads CASSTTGVAGYTF. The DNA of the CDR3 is TGTGCCAGCAGCACCACAGGGGTGGCTGGCTACACCTTC.